The 15 T cell receptor beta chains below come from one sample, sequenced in a study of vaccination and CD4 T cells after COVID-19. The study sequenced cultured CD4+ T cell DNA using the Oncomine TCR Beta short-read assay. MiXCR, run by TCRdb on the PCR reads, gives a single entry per CDR3 protein. The table has more than 15,000 distinct CDR3 sequences, roughly 52% seen once; the top ten hold less than 20%. The treatment here: roughly 10-day PBMC culture with coronavirus spike peptide pools or control peptides (ViraFEST assay). These receptors' antigens are unknown. The input for sequencing was CD4+ T cells from blood, cultured in vitro, taken before SARS-CoV-2 vaccination. These receptors all stem from a human donor who had recovered from COVID-19.

J is TRBJ2-7 and V is TRBV10-1; D perhaps matches TRBD2 (5 bases). This CDR3 contains 11 residues. Germline CDR1 and CDR2: WNHNN and SYGVQD (reference sequence). V shed 6 bases and J shed 7 bases, with 10 bases lying between them. The CDR3 DNA reads TGCGCCAGCAGCCGGGGTCGGGAGCAGTACTTC. As protein: CASSRGREQYF.

V usage is TRBV7-9 and J usage is TRBJ1-4; no clear D. The length of the CDR3 is 13 residues. The V and J ends lost 0 bases and 7 bases respectively, with 6 bases between them. CDR1 is SEHNR and CDR2 is FQNEAQ in the germline V gene (reference sequence). The chain's CDR3 is CASSLAGSEKLFF. For the CDR3, the DNA is TGTGCCAGCAGCTTAGCAGGGAGTGAAAAACTGTTTTTT.

This clonotype was detected a few times. The chain combines TRBV20-1 with TRBJ2-1; the match to TRBD2 covers 8 bases. Germline V gene data show CDR1 as DFQATT and CDR2 as SNEGSKA (reference sequence). The V gene end was trimmed by 4 bases and the J gene end by 4 bases; junction bases not matched to a gene: 6. CDR3 size: 14 residues. The CDR3 DNA sequence: TGCAGTGCTAAAGGACTAGCTGCATACAATGAGCAGTTCTTC. It is translated as CSAKGLAAYNEQFF.

The V and J genes are TRBV28 and TRBJ1-1, with D maybe TRBD1 (5 bases). From germline, CDR1 is MDHEN and CDR2 SYDVKM. The CDR3 spans 16 residues. V was cut by 0 bases and J by 1 base, with 12 bases left in between. The CDR3 spells CASSLWGRTANTEAFF. The CDR3 DNA sequence: TGTGCCAGCAGTTTATGGGGACGAACAGCGAACACTGAAGCTTTCTTT.

The rearrangement links TRBV7-9 to TRBJ2-3; 10 bases match TRBD2. Unmatched junction bases numbered 6, after V lost 4 bases and J lost 5 bases. Germline V gives CDR1 SEHNR, CDR2 FQNEAQ (reference sequence). The CDR3 contains 15 residues. The CDR3 loop reads CASSWASGSGDTQYF. The CDR3 bases are TGTGCCAGCAGCTGGGCTAGCGGGAGTGGAGATACGCAGTATTTT.

The chain recombines TRBV6-5 with TRBJ2-1, with TRBD1 identical over 11 bases. There are 15 residues in the CDR3. The V and J ends lost 0 bases and 6 bases, in that order; junction bases with no gene match: 1. Germline loops: CDR1 MNHEY, CDR2 SVGAGI. The CDR3 DNA follows: TGTGCCAGCAGTTACTCCGGGACAGGGGGCAATGAGCAGTTCTTC. Amino acids: CASSYSGTGGNEQFF.

The chain is built from TRBV2 and TRBJ2-5, with 10 bases aligning to TRBD1. The trim removed 11 bases at V and 10 bases at J, leaving 10 bases unmatched. The CDR3 covers 12 residues. The germline V gene encodes CDR1 SNHLY and CDR2 FYNNEI. The CDR3 DNA reads TGTGCCTCATCCGGGACAGGGGAGGTCCAGTACTTC. Protein sequence: CASSGTGEVQYF.

The V and J genes are TRBV5-1 and TRBJ2-3, with 9 positions matching TRBD2. Trimming cost V 2 bases and J 2 bases; bases outside gene matches: 3. The CDR3 has 15 residues. Looked up from germline, CDR1 is SGHRS and CDR2 is YFSETQ. This chain's CDR3 is CASSFLAGATDTQYF. The CDR3 bases are TGCGCCAGCAGCTTTTTAGCGGGAGCCACAGATACGCAGTATTTT.

On this clonotype: A read error may produce the germline difference seen at one junction end. The rearrangement joins TRBV6-1 to TRBJ2-7, with TRBD1 matching over 9 bases. Looked up from germline, CDR1 is MNHNS and CDR2 is SASEGT. The CDR3 sequence is 13 residues long. The CDR3 coding sequence is TGTGCCAGCAGTGACGCCCCGGACGGGACAGGGTTCTTC. This translates into CASSDAPDGTGFF.

The chain links TRBV5-1 to TRBJ2-5; tentatively, D is TRBD1 or TRBD2 (5 bases each). Trimming left V 4 bases short and J 3 bases short, with 13 bases between. Germline V lookup: CDR1 SGHRS, CDR2 YFSETQ. The CDR3 is made up of 14 amino acids. This CDR3 is CASSATGAKETQYF. The CDR3 region has the DNA TGCGCCAGCAGCGCAACCGGGGCGAAAGAGACCCAGTACTTC.

The CDR3 here is CASSLVYGGSLDNEQFF. As DNA, the CDR3 is TGTGCCAGCAGCTTAGTGTATGGGGGAAGTCTGGACAATGAGCAGTTCTTC. The J gene is TRBJ2-1, the V gene TRBV7-2; the D gene could be TRBD1 or TRBD2 (5 bases each). Trimming took 1 base from V and 5 from J, leaving 18 bases between them. The CDR3 extends over 17 amino acids. The germline CDR1 and CDR2 sequences are SGHTA and FQGNSA.

This clonotype occurred a few times. DNA of the CDR3: TGCAGTGCTTTAGCGGGAGGTTCTTTCAATGAGCAGTTCTTC. Translated: CSALAGGSFNEQFF. The chain carries TRBV20-1 and TRBJ2-1; 10 nucleotides agree with TRBD2. V lost 5 bases to trimming and J lost 6 bases; unmatched junction nucleotides: 7. CDR3 length equals 14 residues. Per the germline V gene, CDR1 is DFQATT and CDR2 is SNEGSKA (reference sequence).

This rearrangement joins TRBV7-9 to TRBJ2-1; 10 nucleotides match TRBD2. This CDR3 spans 13 amino acids. Looked up from germline, CDR1 is SEHNR and CDR2 is FQNEAQ (reference sequence). The trim removed 8 bases at V and 12 bases at J, leaving 10 bases unmatched. The CDR3 DNA follows: TGTGCCAGCCGGCTAGCGGGAGTTTCTGGGCAGTTCTTC. It is translated as CASRLAGVSGQFF. Supplemented by reference TRBV7-9 and TRBJ2-1, the full variable domain reads DTGVSQNPRHKITKRGQNVTFRCDPISEHNRLYWYRQTLGQGPEFLTYFQNEAQLEKSRLLSDRFSAERPKGSFSTLEIQRTEQGDSAMYLCASRLAGVSGQFFGPGTRLTVL.

This clonotype rates as large (0.1 to 1%). This chain uses TRBV5-4 with TRBJ1-4; D not certain. The CDR3 contains 14 residues. The germline V gene has CDR1 SGHNT and CDR2 YYREEE (reference sequence). V dropped 3 bases and J dropped 10 bases, with 16 bases sitting between them. CDR3 loop: CASSSDGYRGKLFF. Written as DNA, the CDR3 is TGTGCCAGCAGCTCGGACGGATACCGTGGAAAACTGTTTTTT.

The chain links TRBV5-8 to TRBJ1-2; D is perhaps TRBD1 (5 bases). This CDR3 contains 12 residues. V lost 1 base to trimming and J lost 7 bases, with 8 bases between them. Germline loops: CDR1 SGHTS, CDR2 YDEGEE. This CDR3 reads CASSLTGGGYTF. CDR3 sequence (DNA): TGTGCCAGCAGCTTGACAGGAGGTGGCTACACCTTC.